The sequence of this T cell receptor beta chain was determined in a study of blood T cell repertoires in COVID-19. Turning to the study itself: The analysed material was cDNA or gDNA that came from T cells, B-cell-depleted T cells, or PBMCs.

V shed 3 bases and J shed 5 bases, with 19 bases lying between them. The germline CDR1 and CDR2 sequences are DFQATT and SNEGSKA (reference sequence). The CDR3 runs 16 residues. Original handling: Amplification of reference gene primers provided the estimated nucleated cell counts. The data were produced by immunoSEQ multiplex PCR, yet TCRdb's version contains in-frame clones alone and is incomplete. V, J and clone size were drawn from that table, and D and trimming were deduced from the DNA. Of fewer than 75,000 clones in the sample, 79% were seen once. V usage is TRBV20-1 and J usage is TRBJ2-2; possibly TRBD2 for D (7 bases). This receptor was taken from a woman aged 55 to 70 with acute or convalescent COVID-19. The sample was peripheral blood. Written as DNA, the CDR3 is TGCAGTGCTAGTTCGCCCCGGGGGGCGATGACCGGGGAGCTGTTTTTT. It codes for CSASSPRGAMTGELFF.